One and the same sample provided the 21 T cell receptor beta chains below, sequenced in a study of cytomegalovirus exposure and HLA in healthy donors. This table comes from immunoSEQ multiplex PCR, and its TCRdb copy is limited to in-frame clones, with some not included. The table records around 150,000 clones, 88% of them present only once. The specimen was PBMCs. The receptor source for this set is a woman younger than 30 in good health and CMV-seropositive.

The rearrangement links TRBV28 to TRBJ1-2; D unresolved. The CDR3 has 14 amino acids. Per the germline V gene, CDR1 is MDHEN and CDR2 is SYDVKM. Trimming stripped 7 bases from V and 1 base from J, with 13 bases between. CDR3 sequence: CASTLPPFNYGYTF. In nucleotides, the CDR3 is TGTGCCAGCACTCTCCCCCCCTTTAACTATGGCTACACCTTC.

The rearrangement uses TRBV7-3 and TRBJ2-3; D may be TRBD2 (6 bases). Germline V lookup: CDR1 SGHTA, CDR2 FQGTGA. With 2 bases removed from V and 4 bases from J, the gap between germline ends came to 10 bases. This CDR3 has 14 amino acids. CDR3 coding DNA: TGTGCCAGCAGCTTATCAGCGGGCTCAGATACGCAGTATTTT. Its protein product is CASSLSAGSDTQYF.

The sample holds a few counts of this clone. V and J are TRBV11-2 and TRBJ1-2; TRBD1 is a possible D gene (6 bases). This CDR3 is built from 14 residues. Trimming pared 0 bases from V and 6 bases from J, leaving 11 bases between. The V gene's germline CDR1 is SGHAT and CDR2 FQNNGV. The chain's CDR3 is CASSLDMAGDGYTF. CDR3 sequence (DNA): TGTGCCAGCAGCTTAGATATGGCAGGGGATGGCTACACCTTC.

For the CDR3, the DNA is TGTGCCAGCAGTGATGACAGCTCTGGCACTGAAGCTTTCTTT. This sequence encodes CASSDDSSGTEAFF. The chain uses TRBV6-1 and TRBJ1-1; TRBD1 is a possible D gene (5 bases). This CDR3 is 14 amino acids long. Trimming removed 3 bases at V and 4 bases at J, with 12 bases between. Germline V gene lookup returns CDR1 MNHNS and CDR2 SASEGT.

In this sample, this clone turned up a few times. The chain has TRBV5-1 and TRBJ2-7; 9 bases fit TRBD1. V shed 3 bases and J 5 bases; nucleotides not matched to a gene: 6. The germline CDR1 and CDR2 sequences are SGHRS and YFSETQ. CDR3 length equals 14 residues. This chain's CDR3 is CASSSPGQGNEQYF. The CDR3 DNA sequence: TGCGCCAGCAGCTCGCCGGGACAGGGCAACGAGCAGTACTTC.

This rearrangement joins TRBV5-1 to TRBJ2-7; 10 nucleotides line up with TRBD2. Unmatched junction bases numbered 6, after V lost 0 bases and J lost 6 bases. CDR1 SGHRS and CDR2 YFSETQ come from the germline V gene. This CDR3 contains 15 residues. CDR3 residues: CASSLGPSGSGEQYF. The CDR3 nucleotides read TGCGCCAGCAGCTTGGGGCCTAGCGGGAGTGGCGAGCAGTACTTC.

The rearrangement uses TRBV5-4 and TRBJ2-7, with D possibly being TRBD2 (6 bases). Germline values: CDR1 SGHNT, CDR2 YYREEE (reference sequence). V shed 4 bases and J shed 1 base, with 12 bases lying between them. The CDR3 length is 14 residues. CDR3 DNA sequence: TGTGCCAGCAGCCCAGGGACTCCATCCTACGAGCAGTACTTC. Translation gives CASSPGTPSYEQYF.

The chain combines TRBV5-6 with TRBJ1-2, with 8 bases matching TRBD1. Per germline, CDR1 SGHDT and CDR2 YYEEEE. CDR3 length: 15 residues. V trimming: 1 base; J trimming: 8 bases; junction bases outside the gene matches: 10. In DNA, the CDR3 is TGTGCCAGCAGCTTGTTCGTAGGACAGGGTGGGGGCTACACCTTC. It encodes CASSLFVGQGGGYTF.

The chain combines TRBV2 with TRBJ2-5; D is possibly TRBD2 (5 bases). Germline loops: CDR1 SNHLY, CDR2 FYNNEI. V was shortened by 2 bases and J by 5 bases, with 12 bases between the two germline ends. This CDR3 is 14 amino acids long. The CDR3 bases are TGTGCCAGCAGTGAACTGACGGGAAGGGAGACCCAGTACTTC. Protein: CASSELTGRETQYF. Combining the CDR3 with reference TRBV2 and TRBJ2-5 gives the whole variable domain EPEVTQTPSHQVTQMGQEVILRCVPISNHLYFYWYRQILGQKVEFLVSFYNNEISEKSEIFDDQFSVERPDGSNFTLKIRSTKLEDSAMYFCASSELTGRETQYFGPGTRLLVL.

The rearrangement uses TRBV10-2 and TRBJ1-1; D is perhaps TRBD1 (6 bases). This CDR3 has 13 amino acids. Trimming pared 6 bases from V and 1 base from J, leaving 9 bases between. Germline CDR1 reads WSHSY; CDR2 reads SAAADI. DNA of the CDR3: TGCGCCAGCAGACAACAGGGGAACACTGAAGCTTTCTTT. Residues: CASRQQGNTEAFF.

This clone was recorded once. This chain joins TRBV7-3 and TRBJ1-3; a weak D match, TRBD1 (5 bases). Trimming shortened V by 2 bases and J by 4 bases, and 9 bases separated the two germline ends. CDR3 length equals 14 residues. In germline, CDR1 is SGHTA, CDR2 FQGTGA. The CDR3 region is CASSLGGSGNTIYF. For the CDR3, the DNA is TGTGCCAGCAGCTTAGGGGGGAGCGGAAACACCATATATTTT.

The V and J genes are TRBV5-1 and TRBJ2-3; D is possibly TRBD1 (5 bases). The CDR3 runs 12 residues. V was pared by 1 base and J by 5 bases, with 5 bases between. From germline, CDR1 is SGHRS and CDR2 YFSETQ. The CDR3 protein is CASSLRGDTQYF. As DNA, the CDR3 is TGCGCCAGCAGCTTGAGGGGAGATACGCAGTATTTT.

CDR3 in amino acids: CASSPGQHYEQYF. The CDR3 nucleotides read TGTGCCAGCAGTCCCGGACAGCACTACGAGCAGTACTTC. The chain uses TRBV7-9 and TRBJ2-7; TRBD1 might be the D (6 bases). V lost 6 bases, J lost 3 bases, and 12 bases lay in between. There are 13 residues in the CDR3. Germline V gene lookup returns CDR1 SEHNR and CDR2 FQNEAQ (reference sequence).

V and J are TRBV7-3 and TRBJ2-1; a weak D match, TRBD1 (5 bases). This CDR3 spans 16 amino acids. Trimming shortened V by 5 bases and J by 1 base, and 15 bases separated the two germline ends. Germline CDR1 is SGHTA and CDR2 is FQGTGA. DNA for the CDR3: TGTGCCAGCAGCCCGCGCCCAGGGCTATCCTACAATGAGCAGTTCTTC. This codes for CASSPRPGLSYNEQFF.

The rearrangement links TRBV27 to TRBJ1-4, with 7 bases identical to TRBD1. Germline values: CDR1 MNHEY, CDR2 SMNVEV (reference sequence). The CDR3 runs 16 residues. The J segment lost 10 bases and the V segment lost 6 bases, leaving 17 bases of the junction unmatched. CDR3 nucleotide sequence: TGTGCCAGCAGCCCAGGACAGGCGGCAGGGGGTGGAAAACTGTTTTTT. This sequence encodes CASSPGQAAGGGKLFF. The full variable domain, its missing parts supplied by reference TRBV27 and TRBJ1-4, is EAQVTQNPRYLITVTGKKLTVTCSQNMNHEYMSWYRQDPGLGLRQIYYSMNVEVTDKGDVPEGYKVSRKEKRNFPLILESPSPNQTSLYFCASSPGQAAGGGKLFFGSGTQLSVL.

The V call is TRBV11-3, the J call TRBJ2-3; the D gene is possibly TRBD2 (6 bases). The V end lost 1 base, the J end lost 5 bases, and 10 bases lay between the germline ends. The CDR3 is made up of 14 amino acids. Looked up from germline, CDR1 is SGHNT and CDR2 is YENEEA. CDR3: CASSLGGIRDTQYF. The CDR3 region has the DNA TGTGCCAGCAGCTTAGGCGGGATTAGAGATACGCAGTATTTT.

The CDR3 protein is CASSAGPGGLMSQYF. The CDR3 region has the DNA TGTGCCAGCAGTGCCGGGCCGGGAGGACTGATGTCGCAGTATTTT. This chain links TRBV2 with TRBJ2-3; 7 bases line up with TRBD2. V was clipped by 4 bases and J by 10 bases; unmatched bases: 14. The CDR3 covers 15 residues. The germline CDR1 and CDR2 sequences are SNHLY and FYNNEI.

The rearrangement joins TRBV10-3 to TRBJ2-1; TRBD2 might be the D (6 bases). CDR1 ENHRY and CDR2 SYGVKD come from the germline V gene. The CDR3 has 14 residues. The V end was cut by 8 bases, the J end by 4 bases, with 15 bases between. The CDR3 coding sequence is TGTGCCATCTCAGAAGCGGGCGGATACAATGAGCAGTTCTTC. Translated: CAISEAGGYNEQFF.

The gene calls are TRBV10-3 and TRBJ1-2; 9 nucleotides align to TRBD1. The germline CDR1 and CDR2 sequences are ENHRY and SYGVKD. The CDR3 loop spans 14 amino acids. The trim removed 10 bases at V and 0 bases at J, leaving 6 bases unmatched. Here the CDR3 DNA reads TGTGCCAGCACCGGGACAGGGACTAACTATGGCTACACCTTC. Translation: CASTGTGTNYGYTF.

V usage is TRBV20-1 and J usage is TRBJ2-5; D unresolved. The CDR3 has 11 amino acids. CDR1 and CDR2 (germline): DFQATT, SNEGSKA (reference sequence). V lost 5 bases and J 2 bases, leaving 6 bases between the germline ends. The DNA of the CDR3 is TGCAGTGCTCTTATGCAAGAGACCCAGTACTTC. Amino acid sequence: CSALMQETQYF.

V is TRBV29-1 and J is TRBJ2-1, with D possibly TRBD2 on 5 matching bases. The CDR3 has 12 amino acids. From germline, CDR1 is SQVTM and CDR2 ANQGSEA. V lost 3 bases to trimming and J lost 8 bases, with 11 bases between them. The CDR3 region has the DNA TGCAGCGTTGATGGTCCCGGGGATGAGCAGTTCTTC. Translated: CSVDGPGDEQFF.